Listed below are T cell receptor beta chains from one sample, sequenced in a study of cytomegalovirus exposure and HLA in healthy donors. This table comes from immunoSEQ multiplex PCR, and its TCRdb copy is limited to in-frame clones, with some not included. The sample includes about 140,000 clones, roughly 78% of them seen just once. The specimen sequenced was PBMCs. These TCRs come from a man aged 25 to 40 in good health. Both conserved end residues are trimmed from each CDR3.

j_gene | v_gene | CDR3aa
TRBJ1-2 | TRBV5-1 | ASSLDSHGYT
TRBJ2-1 | TRBV6-1 | ASRAPGAAYNEQF
TRBJ2-1 | TRBV7-9 | SSSSRLAGGQAYNEQF
TRBJ2-5 | TRBV29-1 | SVGTELWYQETQY
TRBJ2-7 | TRBV29-1 | SVALTGGYYEQY
TRBJ2-5 | TRBV30 | AWSVSDQETQY
TRBJ1-2 | TRBV6-5 | ASSYFSGGKSGYT
TRBJ1-1 | TRBV5-1 | ASSVNGVGGPFGTEAF
TRBJ2-7 | TRBV7-2 | ASSWTSGDYEQY
TRBJ1-1 | TRBV9 | ASSVTGLVNTEAF
TRBJ2-7 | TRBV28 | ASSLLAGVEQY
TRBJ1-5 | TRBV25-1 | ASRGQPNQPQH
TRBJ2-7 | TRBV28 | ASTIAAGAAYEQY
TRBJ2-1 | TRBV6-5 | ASSTPRAYNEQF
TRBJ2-2 | TRBV11-3 | ASSRSAGELF
TRBJ2-2 | TRBV27 | ASSLSAVTGELF
TRBJ2-5 | TRBV5-6 | ASTVNQETQY
TRBJ2-7 | TRBV6-5 | ASLPRTGKYEQY
TRBJ2-1 | TRBV6-4 | ASSDSLLHEQF
TRBJ1-1 | TRBV11-3 | ASTREGPMNTEAF
TRBJ2-4 | TRBV6-5 | ASSYDASLNIQY
TRBJ2-3 | TRBV5-4 | ASSSQGGTDTQY
TRBJ1-1 | TRBV7-9 | ASAPEAF
TRBJ2-2 | TRBV6-5 | ASSYPTSGPGELF
TRBJ1-1 | TRBV11-3 | ASRGAGALGTEAF
TRBJ2-7 | TRBV7-9 | ASSLGGGPGEQY
TRBJ1-2 | TRBV5-6 | ASRSTSYGYT
TRBJ2-2 | TRBV5-1 | ASSLGLVLPAGELF
TRBJ2-1 | TRBV6-5 | ASSSFGGNEQF
TRBJ2-7 | TRBV28 | ASSEVLNSSEQY
TRBJ2-7 | TRBV9 | ASPRLKVDYEQY
TRBJ2-2 | TRBV7-2 | ASSKLTGRTGELF
TRBJ1-2 | TRBV14 | ASSQGVGNYGYT
TRBJ1-5 | TRBV21-1 | ASSNGNSLLEPQH
TRBJ2-2 | TRBV29-1 | ASGGVRVNTGELF